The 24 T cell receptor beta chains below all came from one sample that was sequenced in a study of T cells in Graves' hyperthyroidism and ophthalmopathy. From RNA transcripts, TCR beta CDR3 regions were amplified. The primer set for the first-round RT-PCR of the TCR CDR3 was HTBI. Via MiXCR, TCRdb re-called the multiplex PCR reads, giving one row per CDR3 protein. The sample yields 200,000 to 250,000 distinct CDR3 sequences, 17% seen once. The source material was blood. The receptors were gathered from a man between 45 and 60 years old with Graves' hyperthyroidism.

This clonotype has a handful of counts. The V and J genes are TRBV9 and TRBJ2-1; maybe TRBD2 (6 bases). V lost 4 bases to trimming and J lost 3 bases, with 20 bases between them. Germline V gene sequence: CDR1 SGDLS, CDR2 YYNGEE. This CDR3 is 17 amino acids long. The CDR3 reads CASSPKVGTFGYNEQFF. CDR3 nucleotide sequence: TGTGCCAGCAGCCCGAAAGTCGGGACTTTTGGCTACAATGAGCAGTTCTTC.

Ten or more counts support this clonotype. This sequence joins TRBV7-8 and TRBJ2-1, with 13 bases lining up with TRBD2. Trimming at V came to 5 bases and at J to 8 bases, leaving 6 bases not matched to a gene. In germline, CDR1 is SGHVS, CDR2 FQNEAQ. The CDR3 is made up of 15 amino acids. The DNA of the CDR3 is TGTGCCAGCAGCGGCGGACTAGCGGGAGACGATGAGCAGTTCTTC. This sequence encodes CASSGGLAGDDEQFF.

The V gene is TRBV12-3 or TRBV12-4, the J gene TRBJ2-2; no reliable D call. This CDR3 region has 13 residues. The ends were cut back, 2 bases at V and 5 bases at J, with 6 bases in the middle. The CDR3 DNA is TGTGCCAGCAGTTTAATGCCGACCGGGGAGCTGTTTTTT. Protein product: CASSLMPTGELFF.

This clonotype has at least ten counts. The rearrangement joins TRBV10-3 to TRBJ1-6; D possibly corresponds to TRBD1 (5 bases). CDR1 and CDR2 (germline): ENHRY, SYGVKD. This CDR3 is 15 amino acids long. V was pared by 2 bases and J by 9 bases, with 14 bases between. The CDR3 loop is CAISEGREGVSPLHF. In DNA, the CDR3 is TGTGCCATCAGTGAGGGGCGCGAAGGGGTTTCACCCCTCCACTTT.

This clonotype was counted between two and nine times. This CDR3 is CASSVVAGGNEQFF. The CDR3 DNA reads as TGTGCCAGCAGCGTAGTGGCAGGGGGCAATGAGCAGTTCTTC. The chain is built from TRBV9 and TRBJ2-1, with 7 bases that match TRBD1. CDR1 is SGDLS, CDR2 YYNGEE, per germline. Trimming removed 0 bases from V and 6 bases from J; junction bases left unmatched: 3. The CDR3 loop spans 14 amino acids.

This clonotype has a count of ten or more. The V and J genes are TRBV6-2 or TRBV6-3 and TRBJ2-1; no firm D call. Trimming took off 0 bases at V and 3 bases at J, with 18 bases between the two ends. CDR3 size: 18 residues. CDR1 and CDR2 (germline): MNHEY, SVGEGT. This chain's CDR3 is CASSYSIVLGGSYNEQFF. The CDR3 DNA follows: TGTGCCAGCAGTTACTCTATTGTTTTAGGCGGTAGCTACAATGAGCAGTTCTTC.

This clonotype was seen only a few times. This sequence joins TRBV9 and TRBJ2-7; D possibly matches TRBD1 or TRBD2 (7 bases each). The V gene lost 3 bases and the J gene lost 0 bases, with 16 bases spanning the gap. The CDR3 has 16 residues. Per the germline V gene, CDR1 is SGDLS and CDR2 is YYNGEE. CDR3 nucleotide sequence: TGTGCCAGCAGCGCCCGGGGGGACAGTAGCTCCTACGAGCAGTACTTC. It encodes CASSARGDSSSYEQYF. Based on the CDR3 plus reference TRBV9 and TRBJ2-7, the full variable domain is DSGVTQTPKHLITATGQRVTLRCSPRSGDLSVYWYQQSLDQGLQFLIQYYNGEERAKGNILERFSAQQFPDLHSELNLSSLELGDSALYFCASSARGDSSSYEQYFGPGTRLTVT.

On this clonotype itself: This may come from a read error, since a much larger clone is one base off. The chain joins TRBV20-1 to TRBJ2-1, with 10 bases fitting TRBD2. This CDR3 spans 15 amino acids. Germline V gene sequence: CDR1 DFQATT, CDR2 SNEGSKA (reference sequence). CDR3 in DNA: TGCGGTGCTATTCTAGCGGGAGACCCCTACAATGAGCAGTTCTTC. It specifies CGAILAGDPYNEQFF.

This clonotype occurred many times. The CDR3 is CASSPTVMNTEAFF. The DNA of the CDR3 is TGTGCCAGCTCACCAACAGTAATGAACACTGAAGCTTTCTTT. V is TRBV18 and J is TRBJ1-1; no clear D. Looked up from germline, CDR1 is KGHSH and CDR2 is LQKENI. This CDR3 is 14 amino acids long. Trimming took off 2 bases at V and 0 bases at J, with 7 bases between the two ends.

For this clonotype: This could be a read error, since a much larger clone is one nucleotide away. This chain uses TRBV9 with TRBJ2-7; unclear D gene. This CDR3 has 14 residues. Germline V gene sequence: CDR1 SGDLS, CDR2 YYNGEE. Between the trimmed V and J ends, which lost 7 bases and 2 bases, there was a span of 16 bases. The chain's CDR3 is CASGATGPPYEQYF. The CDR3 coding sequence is TGTGCCAGCGGCGCAACCGGGCCGCCCTACGAGCAGTACTTC.

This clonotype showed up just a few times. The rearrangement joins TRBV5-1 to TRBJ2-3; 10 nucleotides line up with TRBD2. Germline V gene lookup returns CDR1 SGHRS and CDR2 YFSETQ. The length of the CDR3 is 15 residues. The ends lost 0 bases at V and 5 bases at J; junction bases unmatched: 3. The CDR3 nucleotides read TGCGCCAGCAGCTTGGGGGTAGCGGGAGGAGATACGCAGTATTTT. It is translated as CASSLGVAGGDTQYF.

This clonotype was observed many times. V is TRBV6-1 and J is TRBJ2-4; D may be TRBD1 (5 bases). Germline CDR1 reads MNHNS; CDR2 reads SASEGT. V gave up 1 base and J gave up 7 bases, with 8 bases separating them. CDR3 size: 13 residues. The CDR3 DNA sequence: TGTGCCAGCAGTGAAGGTGACAGTAACATTCAGTACTTC. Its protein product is CASSEGDSNIQYF.

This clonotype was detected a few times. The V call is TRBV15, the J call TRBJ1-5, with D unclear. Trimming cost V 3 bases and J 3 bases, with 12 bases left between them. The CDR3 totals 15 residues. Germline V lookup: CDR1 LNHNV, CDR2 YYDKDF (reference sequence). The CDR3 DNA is TGTGCCACCAGCAGTTTAAGGCAAAACAATCAGCCCCAGCATTTT. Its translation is CATSSLRQNNQPQHF.

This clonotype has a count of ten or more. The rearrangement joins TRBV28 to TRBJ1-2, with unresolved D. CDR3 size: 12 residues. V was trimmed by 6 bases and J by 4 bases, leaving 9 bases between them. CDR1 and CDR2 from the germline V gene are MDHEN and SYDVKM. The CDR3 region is CASSPAFYGYTF. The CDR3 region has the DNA TGTGCCAGCAGCCCTGCCTTCTATGGCTACACCTTC.

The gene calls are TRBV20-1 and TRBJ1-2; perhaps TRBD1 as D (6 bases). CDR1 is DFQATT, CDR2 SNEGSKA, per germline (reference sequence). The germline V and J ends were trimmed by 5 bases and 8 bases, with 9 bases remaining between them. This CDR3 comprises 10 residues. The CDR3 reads CSAWDIGYTF. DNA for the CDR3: TGCAGTGCTTGGGACATAGGCTACACCTTC.

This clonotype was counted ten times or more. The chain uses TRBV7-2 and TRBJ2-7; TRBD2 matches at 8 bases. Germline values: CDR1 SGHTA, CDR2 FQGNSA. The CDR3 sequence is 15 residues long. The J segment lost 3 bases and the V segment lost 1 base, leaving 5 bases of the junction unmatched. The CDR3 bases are TGTGCCAGCAGCTTAGAATGGCGGGAGGTCTACGAGCAGTACTTC. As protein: CASSLEWREVYEQYF.

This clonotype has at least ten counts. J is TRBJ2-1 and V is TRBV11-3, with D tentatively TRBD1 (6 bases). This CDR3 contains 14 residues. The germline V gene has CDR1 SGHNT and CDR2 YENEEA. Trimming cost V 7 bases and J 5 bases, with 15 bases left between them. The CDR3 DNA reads TGTGCCAGCACCTTTGACAGGTTTAACAATGAGCAGTTCTTC. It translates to CASTFDRFNNEQFF.

This chain's CDR3 is CASTPTPGTQITDTQYF. CDR3 DNA: TGCGCCAGCACCCCCACCCCCGGGACTCAGATCACAGATACGCAGTATTTT. The chain is built from TRBV5-1 and TRBJ2-3; D is perhaps TRBD2 (6 bases). V lost 6 bases, J lost 2 bases, and 22 bases lay in between. The V gene's germline CDR1 is SGHRS and CDR2 YFSETQ. The CDR3 consists of 17 residues.

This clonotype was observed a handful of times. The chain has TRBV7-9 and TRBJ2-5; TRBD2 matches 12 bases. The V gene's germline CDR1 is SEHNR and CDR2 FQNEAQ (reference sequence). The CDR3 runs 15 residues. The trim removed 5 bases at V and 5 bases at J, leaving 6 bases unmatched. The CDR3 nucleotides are TGTGCCAGCAGCCCGAGGACTAGCGGGGCGGAGACCCAGTACTTC. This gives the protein CASSPRTSGAETQYF.

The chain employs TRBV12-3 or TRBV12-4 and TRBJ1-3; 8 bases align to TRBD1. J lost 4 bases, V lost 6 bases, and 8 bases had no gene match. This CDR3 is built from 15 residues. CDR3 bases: TGTGCCAGCAGCCGACAGGGGTTGAGGGGAAACACCATATATTTT. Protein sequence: CASSRQGLRGNTIYF.

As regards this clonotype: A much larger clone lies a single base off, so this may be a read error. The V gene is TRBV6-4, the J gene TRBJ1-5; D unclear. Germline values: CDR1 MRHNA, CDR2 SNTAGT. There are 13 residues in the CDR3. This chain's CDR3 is CASSWKSGQPRHF. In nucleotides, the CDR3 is TGTGCCAGCAGTTGGAAGTCCGGGCAGCCCCGGCATTTT.

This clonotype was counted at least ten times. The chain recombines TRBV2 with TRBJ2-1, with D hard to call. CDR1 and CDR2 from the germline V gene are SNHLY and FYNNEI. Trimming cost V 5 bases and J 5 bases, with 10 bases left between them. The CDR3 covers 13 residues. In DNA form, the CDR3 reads TGTGCCAGCAGTTATAATAGACACAATGAGCAGTTCTTC. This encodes CASSYNRHNEQFF.

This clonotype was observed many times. The CDR3 DNA follows: TGTGCCAGCAGCCCGCGGGAGGGGGCCGAGCAGTACTTC. Translating gives CASSPREGAEQYF. The V call is TRBV11-2, the J call TRBJ2-7; 9 positions agree with TRBD2. The CDR3 is 13 amino acids. The germline gives CDR1 SGHAT, CDR2 FQNNGV. The V and J ends lost 5 bases and 6 bases, in that order; junction bases with no gene match: 5.

CDR3 sequence reads: CSAKMLPSTDTQYF. Written as DNA, the CDR3 is TGCAGTGCTAAAATGCTCCCTAGCACAGATACGCAGTATTTT. V gene TRBV20-1 combines with J gene TRBJ2-3; D remains unclear. Germline V gene lookup returns CDR1 DFQATT and CDR2 SNEGSKA (reference sequence). The CDR3 length is 14 residues. V lost 4 bases, J lost 0 bases, and 11 bases lay in between.